Presented here are 16 T cell receptor beta chains from one specimen sequenced in a study of T cells in Graves' hyperthyroidism and ophthalmopathy. There were TCR beta CDR3 regions amplified from RNA transcripts. The study used the HTBI primer set for a first-round RT-PCR of the TCR CDR3. TCRdb reanalysed the multiplex PCR reads using MiXCR and keeps one entry per CDR3 protein. The data show under 650,000 distinct CDR3 sequences, roughly 16% seen once. The sample taken for sequencing was blood. Receptors were obtained from a woman aged 25 to 39 with Graves' hyperthyroidism.

The J gene is TRBJ2-7, the V gene TRBV19, with D perhaps given as TRBD1 or TRBD2 (6 bases each). Germline CDR1 LNHDA, CDR2 SQIVND (reference sequence). Trimming stripped 3 bases from V and 2 bases from J, with 14 bases between. CDR3 size: 15 residues. In DNA form, the CDR3 reads TGTGCCAGTAGTATTCGTTCGGGGGCTACCTACGAGCAGTACTTC. This codes for CASSIRSGATYEQYF.

This clonotype is a singleton in its sample. This chain uses TRBV4-2 with TRBJ1-3, with 9 bases identical to TRBD1. Germline lookup yields CDR1 LGHNA and CDR2 YNFKEQ. V shed 4 bases and J 0 bases; nucleotides not matched to a gene: 7. The CDR3 has 17 amino acids. DNA for the CDR3: TGTGCCAGCAGCCCGAAAACAGGGGGCGTCTCTGGAAACACCATATATTTT. As protein: CASSPKTGGVSGNTIYF.

This clonotype has ten or more counts. The chain couples TRBV6-1 to TRBJ2-7, with no clear D. This CDR3 is built from 11 residues. Germline values: CDR1 MNHNS, CDR2 SASEGT. Trimming removed 2 bases at V and 6 bases at J, with 5 bases between. Written as DNA, the CDR3 is TGTGCCAGCAGTGAAATGGGCGAGCAGTACTTC. Translation gives CASSEMGEQYF.

This clonotype was observed a few times. This chain uses TRBV11-1 with TRBJ2-7; D remains ambiguous. CDR1 is SGHAT and CDR2 is FQDESV in the germline V gene (reference sequence). Between the trimmed V and J ends, which lost 0 bases and 3 bases, there was a span of 15 bases. The CDR3 runs 16 residues. The CDR3 reads CASSLAGTSAGYEQYF. Written as DNA, the CDR3 is TGTGCCAGCAGCTTAGCGGGTACGTCTGCCGGCTACGAGCAGTACTTC.

This clonotype was seen repeatedly, ten times or more. The gene calls are TRBV30 and TRBJ2-5; a weak D match, TRBD2 (6 bases). With 1 base removed from V and 5 bases from J, the gap between germline ends came to 20 bases. The CDR3 is 16 residues long. Germline V CDR1 and CDR2: GTSNPN, SVGIG (reference sequence). CDR3 in amino acids: CAWSERGITLGETQYF. CDR3 nucleotide sequence: TGTGCCTGGAGTGAACGGGGGATAACCCTGGGGGAGACCCAGTACTTC.

This clonotype was counted ten times or more. The J gene is TRBJ1-2, the V gene TRBV18; maybe TRBD1 (6 bases). The germline V and J ends were trimmed by 2 bases and 8 bases, with 9 bases remaining between them. The CDR3 is 12 amino acids. Germline V CDR1 and CDR2: KGHSH, LQKENI. This CDR3 is CASSPGGGGYTF. In DNA form, the CDR3 reads TGTGCCAGCTCACCAGGGGGCGGCGGCTACACCTTC.

V and J are TRBV7-9 and TRBJ2-7, with 9 positions matching TRBD1. Germline V gene lookup returns CDR1 SEHNR and CDR2 FQNEAQ (reference sequence). J lost 6 bases, V lost 6 bases, and 9 bases had no gene match. The CDR3 runs 14 residues. The CDR3 sequence is CASRSGTGPLEQYF. The CDR3 region has the DNA TGTGCCAGCAGGTCCGGGACAGGGCCCCTCGAGCAGTACTTC.

This sequence joins TRBV5-6 and TRBJ1-1; TRBD1 aligns across 7 bases. Trimming cost V 4 bases and J 4 bases; bases outside gene matches: 10. Germline V gene sequence: CDR1 SGHDT, CDR2 YYEEEE. The CDR3 is 15 amino acids. CDR3 in DNA: TGTGCCAGCAGCGTCAACAGGGGAAAGATCACTGAAGCTTTCTTT. Amino acids: CASSVNRGKITEAFF.

This clonotype has at least ten counts. The rearrangement joins TRBV28 to TRBJ2-1; TRBD2 might be the D (6 bases). This CDR3 comprises 14 residues. Germline-derived CDR1 and CDR2 are MDHEN and SYDVKM. The V and J ends lost 11 bases and 5 bases respectively, with 19 bases between them. The CDR3 DNA follows: TGTGCCGGGGGGAGCCGGGGTTACCACAATGAGCAGTTCTTC. Protein: CAGGSRGYHNEQFF. The variable domain in full, completed from reference TRBV28 and TRBJ2-1, reads DVKVTQSSRYLVKRTGEKVFLECVQDMDHENMFWYRQDPGLGLRLIYFSYDVKMKEKGDIPEGYSVSREKKERFSLILESASTNQTSMYLCAGGSRGYHNEQFFGPGTRLTVL.

This clonotype was found a few times. This may come from a read error, since a much larger clone is one base off. In this CDR3 the conserved last residue, phenylalanine or tryptophan, is missing, so a read error is likely. The rearrangement joins TRBV20-1 to TRBJ2-7; possibly TRBD1 or TRBD2 for D (6 bases each). CDR3 length equals 14 residues. Germline CDR1 is DFQATT and CDR2 is SNEGSKA (reference sequence). V dropped 1 base and J dropped 1 base, with 11 bases sitting between them. DNA of the CDR3: TGCAGTGCTAGAGGGGGGGCCAGTTCCTACGAGCAGTACCTC. Its translation: CSARGGASSYEQYL.

Regarding this clonotype: This may come from a read error, since a much larger clone is one base off. The chain is built from TRBV6-7 and TRBJ2-3; D perhaps matches TRBD2 (6 bases). TRBV6-7 is reported as an ORF; its role is uncertain. CDR3 length equals 16 residues. CDR3 DNA sequence: TGTGCCAGCAGTCACTCGATGGCGGGGTTCACAGATACGCAGTATTTT. This sequence encodes CASSHSMAGFTDTQYF.

This clonotype was recorded at least ten times. V gene TRBV18 combines with J gene TRBJ2-7, with 7 bases identical to TRBD1. V dropped 4 bases and J dropped 0; count of bases not matched to a gene: 3. CDR1 is KGHSH, CDR2 LQKENI, per germline. The CDR3 sequence is 14 residues long. The CDR3 here is CASSLGQNSYEQYF. The CDR3 region has the DNA TGTGCCAGCTCACTGGGACAGAACTCCTACGAGCAGTACTTC.

V gene TRBV30 combines with J gene TRBJ2-7; 12 positions agree with TRBD2. The CDR3 contains 11 residues. V shed 8 bases and J 5 bases; nucleotides not matched to a gene: 1. From germline, CDR1 is GTSNPN and CDR2 SVGIG (reference sequence). CDR3 DNA: TGTGCCGGGACTAGCGGGCACGAGCAGTACTTC. Amino acid sequence: CAGTSGHEQYF.

This clonotype came up many times. This chain uses TRBV7-6 with TRBJ2-1; TRBD2 aligns across 7 bases. The length of the CDR3 is 13 residues. Germline V gene sequence: CDR1 SGHVS, CDR2 FNYEAQ. Trimming took 2 bases from V and 9 from J; bases not matched to a gene: 4. The CDR3 is CASSLKRGGEQFF. The CDR3 nucleotides read TGTGCCAGCAGCTTAAAGCGGGGAGGTGAGCAGTTCTTC.

A few counts support this clonotype. The CDR3 sequence: CASREQGGTYNEQFF. CDR3 nucleotides: TGTGCCAGTAGGGAACAGGGCGGCACCTACAATGAGCAGTTCTTC. This chain joins TRBV19 and TRBJ2-1, with D possibly being TRBD1 (6 bases). Trimming cost V 6 bases and J 2 bases, with 14 bases left between them. CDR1 is LNHDA, CDR2 SQIVND, per germline (reference sequence). CDR3 length: 15 amino acids.

In its sample, this clonotype was seen a few times. The CDR3 region is CASSYSRGANYGYTF. For the CDR3, the DNA is TGTGCCAGCAGTTACTCGAGAGGGGCTAACTATGGCTACACCTTC. The chain combines TRBV6-2 or TRBV6-3 with TRBJ1-2; weak D call: TRBD1 (5 bases). The CDR3 extends over 15 amino acids. Germline V gives CDR1 MNHEY, CDR2 SVGEGT. V lost 0 bases to trimming and J lost 0 bases, with 8 bases between them.